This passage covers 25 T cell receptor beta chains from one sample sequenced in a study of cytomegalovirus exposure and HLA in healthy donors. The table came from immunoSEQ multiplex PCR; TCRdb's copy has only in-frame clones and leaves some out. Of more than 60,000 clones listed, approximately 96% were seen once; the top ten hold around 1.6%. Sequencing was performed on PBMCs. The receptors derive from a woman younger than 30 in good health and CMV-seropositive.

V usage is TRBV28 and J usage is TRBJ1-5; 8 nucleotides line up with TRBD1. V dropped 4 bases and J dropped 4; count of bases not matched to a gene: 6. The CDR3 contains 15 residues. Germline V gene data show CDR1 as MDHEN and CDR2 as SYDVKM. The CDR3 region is CASSWGTGINQPQHF. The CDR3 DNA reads TGTGCCAGCAGTTGGGGGACAGGAATTAATCAGCCCCAGCATTTT.

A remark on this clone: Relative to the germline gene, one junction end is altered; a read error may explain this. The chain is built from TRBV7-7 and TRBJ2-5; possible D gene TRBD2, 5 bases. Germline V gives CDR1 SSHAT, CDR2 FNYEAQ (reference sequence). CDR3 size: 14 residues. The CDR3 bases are TGTGCTAGCAGCCGCCGGGAAACACAAGAGACCCAGTACTTC. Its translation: CASSRRETQETQYF. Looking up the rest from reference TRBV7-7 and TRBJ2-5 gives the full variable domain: GAGVSQSPRYKVTKRGQDVTLRCDPISSHATLYWYQQALGQGPEFLTYFNYEAQPDKSGLPSDRFSAERPEGSISTLTIQRTEQRDSAMYRCASSRRETQETQYFGPGTRLLVL.

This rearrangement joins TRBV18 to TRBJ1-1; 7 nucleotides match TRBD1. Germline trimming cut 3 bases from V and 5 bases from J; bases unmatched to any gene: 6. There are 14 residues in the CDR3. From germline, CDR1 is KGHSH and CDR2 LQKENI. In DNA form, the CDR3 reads TGTGCCAGCTCACCTGAGGGGGCGCAAACTGAAGCTTTCTTT. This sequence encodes CASSPEGAQTEAFF. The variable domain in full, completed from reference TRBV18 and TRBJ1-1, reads NAGVMQNPRHLVRRRGQEARLRCSPMKGHSHVYWYRQLPEEGLKFMVYLQKENIIDESGMPKERFSAEFPKEGPSILRIQQVVRGDSAAYFCASSPEGAQTEAFFGQGTRLTVV.

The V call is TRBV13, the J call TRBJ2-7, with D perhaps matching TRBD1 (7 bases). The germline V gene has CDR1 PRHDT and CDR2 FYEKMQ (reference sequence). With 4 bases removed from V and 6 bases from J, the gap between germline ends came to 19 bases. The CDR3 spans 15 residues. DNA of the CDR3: TGTGCCAGCAGCTCCCGGCGGGACAGCTCCATCGAGCAGTACTTC. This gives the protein CASSSRRDSSIEQYF.

CDR3 DNA sequence: TGTGCCAGCAGCTCACAGGTTAATCAGCCCCAGCATTTT. Translation: CASSSQVNQPQHF. The V gene is TRBV7-2, the J gene TRBJ1-5; the D gene is possibly TRBD1 (5 bases). The ends were cut back, 4 bases at V and 4 bases at J, with 8 bases in the middle. The V gene's germline CDR1 is SGHTA and CDR2 FQGNSA. The CDR3 sequence is 13 residues long.

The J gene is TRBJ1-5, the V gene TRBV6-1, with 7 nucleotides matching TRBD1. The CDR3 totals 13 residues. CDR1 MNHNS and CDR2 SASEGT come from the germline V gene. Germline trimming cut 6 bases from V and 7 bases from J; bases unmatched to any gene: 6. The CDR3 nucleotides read TGTGCCAGCAGAGAGGGGGCTCGGCAGCCCCAGCATTTT. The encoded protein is CASREGARQPQHF.

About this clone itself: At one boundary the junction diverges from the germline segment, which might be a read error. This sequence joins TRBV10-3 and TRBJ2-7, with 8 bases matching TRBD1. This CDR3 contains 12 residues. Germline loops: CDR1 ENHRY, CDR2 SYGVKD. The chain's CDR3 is CAISEFGQGLGF. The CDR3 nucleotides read TGTGCCATCAGTGAGTTTGGACAGGGTTTAGGCTTC.

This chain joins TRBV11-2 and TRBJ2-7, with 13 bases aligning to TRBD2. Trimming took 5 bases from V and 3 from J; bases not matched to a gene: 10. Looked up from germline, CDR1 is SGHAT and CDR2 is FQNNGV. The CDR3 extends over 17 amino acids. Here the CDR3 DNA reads TGTGCCAGCAGCCATTCCCCCTGGACTAGCGGGAGCTACGAGCAGTACTTC. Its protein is CASSHSPWTSGSYEQYF.

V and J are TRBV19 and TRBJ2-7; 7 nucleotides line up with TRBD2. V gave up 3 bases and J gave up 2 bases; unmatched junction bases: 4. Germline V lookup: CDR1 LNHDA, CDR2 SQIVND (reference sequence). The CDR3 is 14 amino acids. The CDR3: CASSIALAAYEQYF. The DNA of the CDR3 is TGTGCCAGTAGTATTGCTCTAGCGGCCTACGAGCAGTACTTC.

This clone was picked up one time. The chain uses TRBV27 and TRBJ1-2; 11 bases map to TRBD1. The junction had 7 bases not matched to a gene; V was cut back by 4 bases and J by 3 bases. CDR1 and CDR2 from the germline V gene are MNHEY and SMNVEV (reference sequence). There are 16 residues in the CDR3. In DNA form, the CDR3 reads TGTGCCAGCAGTTCGAGTGAGGGACAGGGGGACTATGGCTACACCTTC. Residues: CASSSSEGQGDYGYTF.

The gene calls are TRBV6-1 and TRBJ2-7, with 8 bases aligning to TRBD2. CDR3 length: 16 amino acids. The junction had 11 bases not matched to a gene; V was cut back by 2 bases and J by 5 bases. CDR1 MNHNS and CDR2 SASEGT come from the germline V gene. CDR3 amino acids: CASSEPLAGLLDEQYF. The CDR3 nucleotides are TGTGCCAGCAGTGAACCTCTAGCGGGCCTCCTCGACGAGCAGTACTTC.

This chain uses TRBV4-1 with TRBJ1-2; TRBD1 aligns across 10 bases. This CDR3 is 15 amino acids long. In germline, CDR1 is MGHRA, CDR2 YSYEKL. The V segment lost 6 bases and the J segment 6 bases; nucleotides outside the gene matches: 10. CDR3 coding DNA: TGCGCCAGCAGACAACCGGGACAGGGGAAGGATGGCTACACCTTC. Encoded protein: CASRQPGQGKDGYTF.

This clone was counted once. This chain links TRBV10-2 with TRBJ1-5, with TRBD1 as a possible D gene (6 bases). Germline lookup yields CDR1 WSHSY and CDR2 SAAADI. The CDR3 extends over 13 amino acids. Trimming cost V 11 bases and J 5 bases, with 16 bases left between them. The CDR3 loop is CAGCTGIDQPQHF. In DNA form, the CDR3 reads TGCGCCGGGTGTACAGGGATTGATCAGCCCCAGCATTTT.

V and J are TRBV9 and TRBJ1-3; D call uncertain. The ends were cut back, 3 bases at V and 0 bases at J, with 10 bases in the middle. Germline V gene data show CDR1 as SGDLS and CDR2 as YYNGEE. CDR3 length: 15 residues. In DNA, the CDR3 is TGTGCCAGCAGCGGAATACGGAGCTCTGGAAACACCATATATTTT. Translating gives CASSGIRSSGNTIYF.

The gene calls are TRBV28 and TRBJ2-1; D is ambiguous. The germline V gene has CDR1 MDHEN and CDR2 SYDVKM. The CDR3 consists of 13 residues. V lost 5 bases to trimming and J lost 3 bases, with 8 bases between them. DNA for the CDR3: TGTGCCAGCAGTCGGCTAGACTACAATGAGCAGTTCTTC. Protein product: CASSRLDYNEQFF.

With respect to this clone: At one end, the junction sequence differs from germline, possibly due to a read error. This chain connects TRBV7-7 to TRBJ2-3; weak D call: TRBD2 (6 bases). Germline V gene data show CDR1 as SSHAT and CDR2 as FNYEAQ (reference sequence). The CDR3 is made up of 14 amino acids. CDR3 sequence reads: CASSPLATTDTQYF. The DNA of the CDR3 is TGTGCTAGCAGCCCACTAGCCACCACAGATACGCAGTATTTT.

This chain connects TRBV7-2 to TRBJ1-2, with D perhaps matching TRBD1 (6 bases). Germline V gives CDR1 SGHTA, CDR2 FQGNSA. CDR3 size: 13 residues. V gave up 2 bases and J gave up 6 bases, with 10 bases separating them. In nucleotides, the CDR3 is TGTGCCAGCAGCTTAACAGGGTCGGATGGCTACACCTTC. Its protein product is CASSLTGSDGYTF.

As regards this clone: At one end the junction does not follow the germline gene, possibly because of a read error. CDR3 sequence (DNA): TGTGCCTGGAGTGTACGTCCAGGCAGGGGCTATATCACAGATGCGCAGTATTTT. Translated, it gives CAWSVRPGRGYITDAQYF. The chain has TRBV30 and TRBJ2-3, with D perhaps TRBD1 (6 bases). CDR3 length: 18 residues. The germline gives CDR1 GTSNPN, CDR2 SVGIG (reference sequence). Full variable domain (outside the CDR3, taken from reference TRBV30 and TRBJ2-3): SQTIHQWPATLVQPVGSPLSLECTVEGTSNPNLYWYRQAAGRGLQLLFYSVGIGQISSEVPQNLSASRPQDRQFILSSKKLLLSDSGFYLCAWSVRPGRGYITDAQYFGPGTRLTVL.

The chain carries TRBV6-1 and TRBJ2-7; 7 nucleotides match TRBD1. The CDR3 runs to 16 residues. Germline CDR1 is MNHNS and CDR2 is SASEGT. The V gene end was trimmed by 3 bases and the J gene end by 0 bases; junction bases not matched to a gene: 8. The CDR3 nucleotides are TGTGCCAGCAGTGATTACCCGGGACAGAGCTCCTACGAGCAGTACTTC. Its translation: CASSDYPGQSSYEQYF.

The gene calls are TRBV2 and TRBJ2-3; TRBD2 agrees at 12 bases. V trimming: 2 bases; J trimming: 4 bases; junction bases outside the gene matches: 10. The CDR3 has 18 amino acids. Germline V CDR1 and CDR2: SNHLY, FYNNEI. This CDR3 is CASSEKLAGGPHPDTQYF. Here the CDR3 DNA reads TGTGCCAGCAGTGAAAAGCTAGCGGGAGGGCCTCACCCAGATACGCAGTATTTT. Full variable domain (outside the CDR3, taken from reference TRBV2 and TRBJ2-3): EPEVTQTPSHQVTQMGQEVILRCVPISNHLYFYWYRQILGQKVEFLVSFYNNEISEKSEIFDDQFSVERPDGSNFTLKIRSTKLEDSAMYFCASSEKLAGGPHPDTQYFGPGTRLTVL.

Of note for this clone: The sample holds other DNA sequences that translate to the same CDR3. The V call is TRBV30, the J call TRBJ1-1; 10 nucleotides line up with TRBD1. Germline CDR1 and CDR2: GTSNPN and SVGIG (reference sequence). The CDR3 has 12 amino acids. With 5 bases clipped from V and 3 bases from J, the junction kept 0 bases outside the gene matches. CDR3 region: CAWGQGDTEAFF. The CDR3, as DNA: TGTGCCTGGGGACAGGGGGACACTGAAGCTTTCTTT.

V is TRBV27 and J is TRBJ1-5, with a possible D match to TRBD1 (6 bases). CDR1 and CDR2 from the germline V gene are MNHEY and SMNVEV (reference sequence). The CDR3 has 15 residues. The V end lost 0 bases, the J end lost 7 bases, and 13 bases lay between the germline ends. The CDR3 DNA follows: TGTGCCAGCAGTTTATCGATGGGGGCTGAACAGCCCCAGCATTTT. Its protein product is CASSLSMGAEQPQHF.

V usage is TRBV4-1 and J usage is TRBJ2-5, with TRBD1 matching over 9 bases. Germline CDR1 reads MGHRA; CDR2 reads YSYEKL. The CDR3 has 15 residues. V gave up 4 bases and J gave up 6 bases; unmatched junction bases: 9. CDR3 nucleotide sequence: TGCGCCAGCAGCCCATGGACAGGGGAGGGACAGACCCAGTACTTC. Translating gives CASSPWTGEGQTQYF.

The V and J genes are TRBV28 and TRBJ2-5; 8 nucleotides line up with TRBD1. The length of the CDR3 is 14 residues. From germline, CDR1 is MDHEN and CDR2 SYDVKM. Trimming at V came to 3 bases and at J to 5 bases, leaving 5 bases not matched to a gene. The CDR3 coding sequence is TGTGCCAGCAGTTTGGGGACAGGATGGGAGACCCAGTACTTC. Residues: CASSLGTGWETQYF.

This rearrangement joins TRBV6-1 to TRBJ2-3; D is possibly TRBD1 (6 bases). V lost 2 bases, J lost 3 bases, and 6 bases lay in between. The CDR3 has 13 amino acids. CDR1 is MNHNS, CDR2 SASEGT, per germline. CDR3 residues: CASSERGTDTQYF. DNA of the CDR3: TGTGCCAGCAGTGAAAGGGGGACAGATACGCAGTATTTT.